This TCR beta chain was retrieved from a study of blood T cell repertoires in COVID-19. Study information: Sites in the United States, Italy and Spain provided acute and convalescent COVID-19 samples.

The table came from immunoSEQ multiplex PCR; TCRdb's copy has only in-frame clones and leaves some out. The sample lists some 150,000 clones, approximately 80% seen once, with over 0.5% in the top ten. The ends were cut back, 3 bases at V and 1 base at J, with 9 bases in the middle. The CDR3 consists of 14 residues. Germline V gene sequence: CDR1 KGHSH, CDR2 LQKENI. This TCR derives from a man in his sixties with acute or convalescent COVID-19. The rearrangement joins TRBV18 to TRBJ1-1; a weak D match, TRBD1 (5 bases). Sequenced input: peripheral blood. The CDR3 nucleotides read TGTGCCAGCTCACCTAATCAGGGGAACACTGAAGCTTTCTTT. It yields the protein CASSPNQGNTEAFF.